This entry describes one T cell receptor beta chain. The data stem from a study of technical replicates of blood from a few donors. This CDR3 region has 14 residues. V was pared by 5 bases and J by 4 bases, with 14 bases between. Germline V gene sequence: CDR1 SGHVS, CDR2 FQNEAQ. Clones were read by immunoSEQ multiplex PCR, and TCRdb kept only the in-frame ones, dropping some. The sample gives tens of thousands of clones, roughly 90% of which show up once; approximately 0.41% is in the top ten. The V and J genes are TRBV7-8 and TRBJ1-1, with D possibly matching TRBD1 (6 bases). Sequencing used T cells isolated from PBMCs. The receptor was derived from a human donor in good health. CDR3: CASSHNREITEAFF. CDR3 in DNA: TGTGCCAGCAGCCACAACAGGGAGATCACTGAAGCTTTCTTT.